Described below is a single T cell receptor beta chain sequence and its context. This entry belongs to a study of blood T cell repertoires in COVID-19. Study as a whole: COVID-19 samples from acute and convalescent phases originated in the United States, Italy and Spain. T cells, B-cell-depleted T cells, or PBMCs provided the cDNA or gDNA that served as material.

As originally analysed: Reference gene primer amplification yielded estimated nucleated cell counts. The method was immunoSEQ multiplex PCR; TCRdb's version includes in-frame clones alone and lacks a portion of them. That table supplies the V and J calls and clone size; D and trimming were determined from the DNA. The data contain roughly 230,000 clones, around 89% of them singletons. The Seattle patients, enrolled during active infection, were followed longitudinally. The clonotype was recovered from a woman aged 55-70 years with COVID-19, enrolled during active disease. Sequenced: peripheral blood.

The CDR3 nucleotides are TGTGCCAGCAGTTACGGACAGGTCGGGGAAAAACTGTTTTTT. It translates to CASSYGQVGEKLFF. The chain has TRBV6-2 or TRBV6-3 and TRBJ1-4; 7 bases are a match to TRBD1. In germline, CDR1 is MNHEY, CDR2 SVGEGT. Unmatched junction bases numbered 5, after V lost 2 bases and J lost 8 bases. The CDR3 is 14 amino acids.